The 15 T cell receptor beta chains below were found in one sample sequenced in a study of T cells in pancreatic ductal adenocarcinoma. Selected pancreatic ductal adenocarcinoma patients had undergone surgery without neoadjuvant therapy. Sequenced by immunoSEQ multiplex PCR; TCRdb stores in-frame clones only, minus some. The table records roughly 100,000 clones, roughly 95% of them present only once. Sequencing used PBMCs. The receptor source for this set is a human donor with pancreatic ductal adenocarcinoma.

The sample holds one count of this clone. The chain joins TRBV11-2 to TRBJ2-7, with TRBD1 matching over 9 bases. V dropped 5 bases and J dropped 3; count of bases not matched to a gene: 8. The germline gives CDR1 SGHAT, CDR2 FQNNGV. The CDR3 loop spans 15 amino acids. The DNA for the CDR3 is TGTGCCAGCAGCCCCGCCGGGACAGGGAACTACGAGCAGTACTTC. Encoded protein: CASSPAGTGNYEQYF.

The chain carries TRBV4-1 and TRBJ1-1; TRBD1 matches 7 bases. CDR3 length equals 16 residues. CDR1 and CDR2 (germline): MGHRA, YSYEKL. V lost 2 bases and J lost 0; bases outside the gene matches: 6. The CDR3 sequence is CASSQRQGGLNTEAFF. The CDR3 DNA is TGCGCCAGCAGCCAACGACAGGGCGGATTGAACACTGAAGCTTTCTTT.

This sequence joins TRBV27 and TRBJ2-6, with a weak D call TRBD1 (6 bases). Germline CDR1 and CDR2: MNHEY and SMNVEV (reference sequence). V was pared by 3 bases and J by 0 bases, with 9 bases between. The CDR3 loop spans 16 amino acids. The CDR3 sequence: CASSFWGRSGANVLTF. The CDR3 DNA is TGTGCCAGCAGTTTCTGGGGGCGCTCTGGGGCCAACGTCCTGACTTTC.

V and J are TRBV15 and TRBJ2-5; D remains unclear. Germline values: CDR1 LNHNV, CDR2 YYDKDF (reference sequence). CDR3 length: 14 amino acids. V lost 0 bases and J lost 2, with 7 bases in between. For the CDR3, the DNA is TGTGCCACCAGCAGAGAATCTAGTCAAGAGACCCAGTACTTC. Amino acids: CATSRESSQETQYF.

This chain uses TRBV19 with TRBJ1-5; a possible D gene is TRBD1 (5 bases). The CDR3 length is 15 residues. In germline, CDR1 is LNHDA, CDR2 SQIVND (reference sequence). V lost 4 bases to trimming and J lost 6 bases, with 16 bases between them. The DNA of the CDR3 is TGTGCCAGTAGTAGGGGCAGGTCGGGCGCTCAGCCCCAGCATTTT. Its translation is CASSRGRSGAQPQHF.

The chain combines TRBV7-2 with TRBJ2-7, with 8 bases aligning to TRBD2. The CDR3 has 14 residues. From germline, CDR1 is SGHTA and CDR2 FQGNSA. V was clipped by 3 bases and J by 2 bases; unmatched bases: 3. CDR3 loop: CASSLSGSPYEQYF. CDR3 sequence (DNA): TGTGCCAGCAGCTTGAGCGGGAGTCCCTACGAGCAGTACTTC.

The chain is built from TRBV7-6 and TRBJ2-2; no clear D. There are 15 residues in the CDR3. V lost 5 bases and J 0 bases, leaving 10 bases between the germline ends. Germline V gene sequence: CDR1 SGHVS, CDR2 FNYEAQ. The CDR3 nucleotides read TGTGCCAGCAGCCCACTGGCGGCGAACACCGGGGAGCTGTTTTTT. It yields the protein CASSPLAANTGELFF. The whole variable domain, filled in from reference TRBV7-6 and TRBJ2-2, reads GAGVSQSPRYKVTKRGQDVALRCDPISGHVSLYWYRQALGQGPEFLTYFNYEAQQDKSGLPNDRFSAERPEGSISTLTIQRTEQRDSAMYRCASSPLAANTGELFFGEGSRLTVL.

The gene calls are TRBV18 and TRBJ2-5, with no clear D. The CDR3 totals 14 residues. Trimming removed 3 bases at V and 5 bases at J, with 13 bases between. Germline V lookup: CDR1 KGHSH, CDR2 LQKENI. CDR3 amino acids: CASSPIRSGETQYF. CDR3 bases: TGTGCCAGCTCACCCATAAGGTCAGGTGAGACCCAGTACTTC. The variable domain in full, with the rest retrieved from reference TRBV18 and TRBJ2-5, is NAGVMQNPRHLVRRRGQEARLRCSPMKGHSHVYWYRQLPEEGLKFMVYLQKENIIDESGMPKERFSAEFPKEGPSILRIQQVVRGDSAAYFCASSPIRSGETQYFGPGTRLLVL.

The rearrangement uses TRBV11-2 and TRBJ2-7, with TRBD2 matching 7 bases. Losses at the gene ends were 1 base for V and 1 base for J; bases not matched to a gene: 7. CDR1 is SGHAT and CDR2 is FQNNGV in the germline V gene. This CDR3 has 16 residues. DNA of the CDR3: TGTGCCAGCAGCTTAGTGATGCTAGCGGCTTCCTACGAGCAGTACTTC. This encodes CASSLVMLAASYEQYF.

This clone was observed a single time. V and J are TRBV9 and TRBJ1-1; TRBD1 aligns across 7 bases. From germline, CDR1 is SGDLS and CDR2 YYNGEE. V gave up 3 bases and J gave up 3 bases; unmatched junction bases: 8. This CDR3 is 15 amino acids long. The CDR3 sequence: CASSAGQEAYTEAFF. In DNA form, the CDR3 reads TGTGCCAGCAGCGCCGGACAGGAAGCATACACTGAAGCTTTCTTT.

This chain connects TRBV21-1 to TRBJ2-3; the table gives TRBD2 as D, unverified against the DNA. TRBV21-1 is reported as a pseudogene. CDR3 length: 15 residues. The CDR3: CASSKGGGLTDTQYF. DNA for the CDR3: TGTGCCAGCAGCAAAGGGGGGGGGTTAACAGATACGCAGTATTTT.

The chain carries TRBV19 and TRBJ2-1; 9 bases are shared with TRBD1. CDR1 and CDR2 from the germline V gene are LNHDA and SQIVND (reference sequence). The CDR3 is 15 amino acids. V gave up 6 bases and J gave up 4 bases; unmatched junction bases: 7. The CDR3 protein is CASSPGTGSYNEQFF. The DNA of the CDR3 is TGTGCCAGTAGCCCCGGGACAGGGTCTTACAATGAGCAGTTCTTC.

This clone was seen once. The CDR3 DNA follows: TGTGCCAGCAGCTCGGGTCAAGCGGACACTGAAGCTTTCTTT. This sequence encodes CASSSGQADTEAFF. The rearrangement links TRBV6-5 to TRBJ1-1; no clear D. V was pared by 6 bases and J by 3 bases, with 14 bases between. Germline V gene sequence: CDR1 MNHEY, CDR2 SVGAGI. CDR3 size: 14 residues.

V and J are TRBV6-5 and TRBJ2-1, with 7 bases lining up with TRBD2. The ends lost 6 bases at V and 14 bases at J; junction bases unmatched: 13. This CDR3 comprises 13 residues. Per germline, CDR1 MNHEY and CDR2 SVGAGI. Written as DNA, the CDR3 is TGTGCCAGCAGCTCACCTAATCGGGGGGAGGAGTTCTTC. Amino acids: CASSSPNRGEEFF.

V gene TRBV19 combines with J gene TRBJ1-2; 7 bases line up with TRBD1. Germline CDR1 reads LNHDA; CDR2 reads SQIVND (reference sequence). There are 15 residues in the CDR3. The V and J ends lost 4 bases and 4 bases, in that order; junction bases with no gene match: 9. This chain's CDR3 is CASSTGRGHGYGYTF. The CDR3 DNA follows: TGTGCCAGTAGTACGGGAAGGGGGCACGGCTATGGCTACACCTTC.